This T cell receptor (beta chain) appears in the sequencing data of a study of blood T cell repertoires in COVID-19. Study background: The United States, Italy and Spain were the sources of the acute and convalescent COVID-19 samples. In each case, the material was cDNA or gDNA derived from T cells, B-cell-depleted T cells, or PBMCs.

Germline V gives CDR1 KGHSH, CDR2 LQKENI. V shed 5 bases and J shed 1 base, with 18 bases lying between them. This CDR3 comprises 16 residues. Authors' processing steps: It was from reference gene primer amplification that nucleated cell counts were estimated. The protocol was immunoSEQ multiplex PCR, while the TCRdb copy is restricted to in-frame clones and leaves out a portion. V and J calls and clone size are copied from that table; D and trimming were computed from the DNA. The table has more than 200,000 clones, approximately 91% seen once. The receptor was derived from a human donor in a cohort sampled during active COVID-19. The material sequenced was peripheral blood. The genes are TRBV18 and TRBJ2-7; possible D gene TRBD1, 6 bases. The CDR3 nucleotides read TGTGCCAGCTCATCGAGGGGCCGGGACATATCCTACGAGCAGTACTTC. Protein sequence: CASSSRGRDISYEQYF.